A single sample gave rise to the 7 T cell receptor beta chains below, sequenced in a study of shared clonotypes between healthy human individuals. The protocol was immunoSEQ multiplex PCR, while the TCRdb copy is restricted to in-frame clones and leaves out a portion. This table holds 450,000 to 600,000 clones, 79% found once. Sequenced: PBMCs. These receptor sequences come from a woman aged 40 to 50 in good health. Some clones in this sample may be carry-over from other donors' samples.

Ten or more counts support this clone. This sequence joins TRBV5-1 and TRBJ2-7, with D perhaps assigned TRBD1 or TRBD2 (5 bases each). The length of the CDR3 is 14 residues. Germline-derived CDR1 and CDR2 are SGHRS and YFSETQ. The V gene lost 0 bases and the J gene lost 6 bases, with 13 bases spanning the gap. This chain's CDR3 is CASSLDGLGTEQYF. CDR3 in DNA: TGCGCCAGCAGCTTGGACGGACTGGGGACCGAGCAGTACTTC.

This chain joins TRBV28 and TRBJ2-1; 7 bases match TRBD2. Germline lookup yields CDR1 MDHEN and CDR2 SYDVKM. The CDR3 totals 16 residues. V trimming: 6 bases; J trimming: 8 bases; junction bases outside the gene matches: 16. The CDR3 region is CASSPPLAALMDEQFF. The CDR3 bases are TGTGCCAGCAGCCCCCCCCTAGCGGCCCTAATGGATGAGCAGTTCTTC. Variable domain in full (rest from reference TRBV28 and TRBJ2-1): DVKVTQSSRYLVKRTGEKVFLECVQDMDHENMFWYRQDPGLGLRLIYFSYDVKMKEKGDIPEGYSVSREKKERFSLILESASTNQTSMYLCASSPPLAALMDEQFFGPGTRLTVL.

This clone was seen more than once but under ten times. The V gene is TRBV6-6, the J gene TRBJ2-2; D unclear. Germline assignment: CDR1 MNHNY and CDR2 SVGAGI (reference sequence). The CDR3 consists of 13 residues. The V end was cut by 5 bases, the J end by 6 bases, with 10 bases between. This CDR3 reads CASSRTVSGELFF. In DNA, the CDR3 is TGTGCCAGCAGTCGCACTGTCTCCGGGGAGCTGTTTTTT.

The chain uses TRBV13 and TRBJ1-5; D not resolved. This CDR3 comprises 14 residues. CDR1 PRHDT and CDR2 FYEKMQ come from the germline V gene (reference sequence). Trimming took off 0 bases at V and 2 bases at J, with 5 bases between the two ends. CDR3 in amino acids: CASSLGRGNQPQHF. The CDR3 region has the DNA TGTGCCAGCAGCTTAGGACGGGGCAATCAGCCCCAGCATTTT.

J is TRBJ1-5 and V is TRBV21-1; the table's D gene call, TRBD1, was not cross checked with the DNA. TRBV21-1 is assigned pseudogene status. This CDR3 has 11 residues. CDR3 in amino acids: CASGDNWTQHF. The CDR3 nucleotides read TGTGCCAGCGGGGACAATTGGACCCAGCATTTT.

This clone was counted between two and nine times. The chain is built from TRBV5-1 and TRBJ2-5; a possible D gene is TRBD1 (5 bases). V lost 0 bases and J 3 bases, leaving 12 bases between the germline ends. CDR1 is SGHRS, CDR2 YFSETQ, per germline. The CDR3 length is 15 residues. CDR3 in amino acids: CASSLALGREETQYF. In DNA form, the CDR3 reads TGCGCCAGCAGCTTGGCCTTGGGCAGGGAAGAGACCCAGTACTTC.

This clone came up a few times. The rearrangement links TRBV28 to TRBJ1-3, with TRBD1 matching over 11 bases. The CDR3 length is 15 residues. The V gene's germline CDR1 is MDHEN and CDR2 SYDVKM. V gave up 2 bases and J gave up 8 bases; unmatched junction bases: 5. Here the CDR3 reads CASSLRGDRGYTIYF. The DNA of the CDR3 is TGTGCCAGCAGTTTACGAGGGGACAGGGGGTACACCATATATTTT.